Detailed here is one T cell receptor beta chain. The antigen is unknown. Relative to the germline gene, one junction end is altered; a read error may explain this. The data belong to a study of cytomegalovirus exposure and HLA in healthy donors. 60 Vbeta and 13 Jbeta primers were used in PCR. Generated by immunoSEQ multiplex PCR, the TCRdb table keeps only in-frame clones and is missing some. The sample lists some 99,000 clones, roughly 70% occurring once. This CDR3 region has 16 residues. Germline CDR1 reads SNHLY; CDR2 reads FYNNEI. Study observations and caveats: There were several of the most significant clusters that appeared linked to common viral pathogens in a later analysis. The classifier reportedly diagnosed cytomegalovirus status with high specificity and sensitivity. In vitro testing confirmed a few CMV-associated chains as specific for CMV antigens.

The rearrangement joins TRBV2 to TRBJ2-2; 14 bases are shared with TRBD2. The source of this sequence is a male donor in good health and CMV-seronegative. The sequenced sample consisted of PBMCs. In DNA, the CDR3 is TGTGCCGGCAGTCAGACTAGCGGGAGGGCAACCGGGGAGCTGTTTTTT. Protein sequence: CAGSQTSGRATGELFF.